This is a list of T cell receptor beta chains from one sample in a study of technical replicates of blood from four donors. This table comes from immunoSEQ multiplex PCR, and its TCRdb copy is limited to in-frame clones, with some not included. The data show some 62,000 clones, with around 87% seen just once and around 5.3% held by the top ten. Sequencing was carried out using PBMCs. The receptor set was obtained from a human donor in good health. Some clones in this sample may be carry-over from other donors' samples. The CDR3 runs from the conserved cysteine through the conserved F or W. The D gene is left open where the match is weak. The size entry is marked missing in some rows and otherwise reads once, few, many or a size class.

TRBV5-5	13	TRBJ2-1	TRBD1	-	CASSLQGAHEQFF	TGTGCCAGCAGCTTACAGGGGGCCCATGAGCAGTTCTTC
TRBV27	14	TRBJ2-5	TRBD2	-	CASSSLGLEETQYF	TGTGCCAGCAGTTCCCTAGGACTAGAAGAGACCCAGTACTTC
TRBV6-1	13	TRBJ1-3	TRBD1	-	CASIRDRGYTIYF	TGTGCCAGCATTCGGGACAGGGGGTACACCATATATTTT
TRBV5-6	18	TRBJ2-2	TRBD2	-	CASSLELAGGRDGGELFF	TGTGCCAGCAGCTTGGAACTAGCGGGGGGGCGAGATGGCGGGGAGCTGTTTTTT
TRBV5-8	16	TRBJ1-6	-	-	CASSSGPSSYNSPLHF	TGTGCCAGCAGCAGCGGGCCGAGCTCCTATAATTCACCCCTCCACTTT
TRBV7-9	15	TRBJ1-1	TRBD1	-	CASSAGQGWFSEAFF	TGTGCCAGCAGCGCGGGACAGGGGTGGTTCTCTGAAGCTTTCTTT
TRBV6-1	15	TRBJ2-7	TRBD2	-	CAITTGKAGEHEQYF	TGTGCCATCACAACGGGTAAAGCGGGAGAACACGAGCAGTACTTC
TRBV7-2	14	TRBJ2-3	-	-	CASSQVDRTDTQYF	TGTGCCAGCAGCCAAGTAGACAGAACAGATACGCAGTATTTT
TRBV5-6	17	TRBJ1-6	-	-	CASSSMTASSYNSPLHF	TGTGCCAGCAGCTCTATGACGGCTAGCTCCTATAATTCACCCCTCCACTTT
TRBV10-1	19	TRBJ2-3	TRBD2	once	CASRELAGAIRRSTDTQYF	TGCGCCAGCAGAGAACTAGCGGGAGCCATCAGAAGAAGCACAGATACGCAGTATTTT
TRBV5-1	15	TRBJ1-6	-	-	CASSLTGQGNSPLHF	TGCGCCAGCAGCTTAACAGGGCAAGGTAATTCACCCCTCCACTTT
TRBV19	14	TRBJ2-7	-	once	CASRSQGRSYEQYF	TGTGCCAGTAGAAGTCAGGGTCGGTCCTACGAGCAGTACTTC
TRBV28	14	TRBJ1-3	-	-	CASNSGGPGNTIYF	TGTGCCAGTAATAGCGGAGGGCCAGGAAACACCATATATTTT
TRBV6-6	12	TRBJ2-3	-	-	CASSSRQNTQYF	TGTGCCAGCAGTTCGAGACAAAATACGCAGTATTTT
TRBV7-9	17	TRBJ1-2	-	once	CASSELLDSKINYGYTF	TGTGCCAGCAGCGAATTGTTGGACAGCAAGATTAACTATGGCTACACCTTC
TRBV29-1	10	TRBJ1-2	-	-	CSVGIEGYTF	TGCAGCGTTGGAATTGAGGGCTACACCTTC
TRBV5-4	17	TRBJ2-3	TRBD1	-	CASSSARARGRTDTQYF	TGTGCCAGCAGCTCGGCCCGGGCCAGGGGGCGAACAGATACGCAGTATTTT
TRBV9	13	TRBJ2-7	-	-	CASSVEEGTEQYF	TGTGCCAGCAGCGTAGAGGAGGGTACCGAGCAGTACTTC
TRBV4-3	14	TRBJ1-1	-	once	CASSRVRGWTEAFF	TGCGCCAGCAGCCGCGTCAGAGGGTGGACTGAAGCTTTCTTT
TRBV11-2	16	TRBJ2-1	TRBD2	-	CASSPRLAGFYNEQFF	TGTGCCAGCAGCCCTAGACTAGCGGGGTTTTACAATGAGCAGTTCTTC
TRBV7-8	16	TRBJ2-4	TRBD2	-	CASSISGGAVSYIQYF	TGTGCCAGCAGCATAAGCGGGGGGGCCGTCTCTTACATTCAGTACTTC
TRBV4-1	15	TRBJ2-5	TRBD2	-	CASSQDSAGVETQYF	TGCGCCAGCAGCCAAGACAGTGCGGGAGTTGAGACCCAGTACTTC
TRBV4-3	16	TRBJ2-3	TRBD2	-	CASSQDPGRATDTQYF	TGCGCCAGCAGCCAAGATCCAGGGAGGGCCACAGATACGCAGTATTTT
TRBV6-6	12	TRBJ1-1	-	-	CASSYGESEAFF	TGTGCCAGCAGTTACGGAGAATCTGAAGCTTTCTTT
TRBV30	16	TRBJ1-4	TRBD1	-	CAWSVPGQGGAEKLFF	TGTGCCTGGAGTGTCCCGGGACAGGGAGGGGCTGAAAAACTGTTTTTT
TRBV2	18	TRBJ2-6	-	-	CASSERGFPSSGANVLTF	TGTGCCAGCAGTGAACGGGGGTTCCCGTCCTCTGGGGCCAACGTCCTGACTTTC
TRBV9	14	TRBJ1-2	-	-	CASSVALQGSGYTF	TGTGCCAGCAGCGTAGCGTTACAGGGCTCTGGCTACACCTTC
TRBV18	12	TRBJ2-7	-	-	CASSQSSYEQYF	TGTGCCAGCTCACAGAGCTCCTACGAGCAGTACTTC
TRBV7-2	16	TRBJ2-7	TRBD2	-	CASSPMSGRDGYEQYF	TGTGCCAGCAGCCCCATGAGCGGGAGGGACGGTTACGAGCAGTACTTC
TRBV18	15	TRBJ2-2	TRBD1	-	CASSITGANTGELFF	TGTGCCAGCTCAATAACAGGGGCGAACACCGGGGAGCTGTTTTTT
TRBV5-1	15	TRBJ1-1	-	-	CASSLTRHRNTEAFF	TGCGCCAGCAGCTTGACGCGACACCGGAACACTGAAGCTTTCTTT
TRBV10-3	14	TRBJ1-1	-	-	CAISDGGEDTEAFF	TGTGCCATCAGTGATGGGGGCGAGGACACTGAAGCTTTCTTT
TRBV25-1	11	TRBJ1-1	-	-	CASSQNTEAFF	TGTGCCAGCAGTCAGAACACTGAAGCTTTCTTT
TRBV7-2	19	TRBJ2-3	TRBD2	-	CASSQRRPSGVPSTDTQYF	TGTGCCAGCAGCCAACGCCGACCTAGCGGTGTGCCTAGCACAGATACGCAGTATTTT
TRBV5-1	16	TRBJ2-7	-	-	CASSRDPRGSTLEQYF	TGCGCCAGCAGCCGAGATCCCCGAGGGTCTACGCTCGAGCAGTACTTC
TRBV7-9	14	TRBJ2-7	-	few	CASSLGVLPYEQYF	TGTGCCAGCAGCTTGGGCGTACTCCCCTACGAGCAGTACTTC
TRBV7-2	15	TRBJ2-3	-	-	CASIPWWLGTDTQYF	TGTGCCAGCATCCCCTGGTGGTTAGGCACAGATACGCAGTATTTT
TRBV7-2	14	TRBJ1-1	-	-	CASSFHRENTEAFF	TGTGCCAGCAGCTTTCACAGGGAGAACACTGAAGCTTTCTTT
TRBV4-3	17	TRBJ2-6	TRBD2	few	CASSQEGEGSGANVLTF	TGCGCCAGCAGCCAAGAAGGGGAGGGATCTGGGGCCAACGTCCTGACTTTC
TRBV18	15	TRBJ1-4	-	once	CASSPRTDYNEKLFF	TGTGCCAGCTCACCCCGGACAGATTACAATGAAAAACTGTTTTTT
TRBV7-2	13	TRBJ2-7	-	-	CASSSTAGNEQYF	TGTGCCAGCAGCTCTACCGCAGGGAACGAGCAGTACTTC
TRBV6-5	15	TRBJ2-7	-	-	CASTPQRGGLNEQYF	TGTGCCAGCACCCCCCAACGTGGGGGCCTCAACGAGCAGTACTTC
TRBV14	13	TRBJ2-2	-	-	CASSPQGTGELFF	TGTGCCAGCAGTCCACAGGGCACCGGGGAGCTGTTTTTT
TRBV9	16	TRBJ2-7	TRBD1	-	CASSVGGWDRVYEQYF	TGTGCCAGCAGCGTAGGAGGATGGGACAGGGTCTACGAGCAGTACTTC
TRBV15	17	TRBJ2-3	-	-	CATSRTNSRTTTDTQYF	TGTGCCACCAGCAGAACCAATTCGAGGACTACCACAGATACGCAGTATTTT
TRBV7-9	14	TRBJ1-3	TRBD1	-	CASQGQGVANTIYF	TGTGCCAGCCAGGGACAGGGGGTGGCAAACACCATATATTTT
TRBV5-1	14	TRBJ2-1	TRBD2	-	CASSFGGRVDEQFF	TGCGCCAGCAGCTTTGGCGGGAGGGTCGATGAGCAGTTCTTC
TRBV30	14	TRBJ1-5	-	-	CAWSVDSKNQPQHF	TGTGCCTGGAGTGTGGACAGTAAGAATCAGCCCCAGCATTTT
TRBV5-1	15	TRBJ1-4	-	-	CASSLEGRGNEKLFF	TGCGCCAGCAGCTTGGAGGGCCGAGGGAATGAAAAACTGTTTTTT
TRBV30	12	TRBJ1-2	-	few	CAWMNRPYGYTF	TGTGCCTGGATGAACAGACCCTATGGCTACACCTTC
TRBV7-9	17	TRBJ2-5	TRBD2	once	CASSLARGFSGAGTQYF	TGTGCCAGCAGCTTAGCCCGGGGCTTTAGCGGGGCCGGGACCCAGTACTTC
TRBV9	17	TRBJ2-6	-	once	CASSVQQGIGGANVLTF	TGTGCCAGCAGCGTACAGCAGGGAATTGGTGGGGCCAACGTCCTGACTTTC
TRBV4-2	16	TRBJ2-1	TRBD2	-	CASSQEWTSGGNEQFF	TGTGCCAGCAGCCAAGAGTGGACTAGCGGGGGTAATGAGCAGTTCTTC
TRBV7-3	15	TRBJ2-6	-	-	CASGQINSGANVLTF	TGTGCCAGTGGACAGATTAACTCTGGGGCCAACGTCCTGACTTTC
TRBV4-3	16	TRBJ2-7	-	-	CASSQCRRMWSYEQYF	TGCGCCAGCAGCCAGTGTAGGAGGATGTGGTCCTACGAGCAGTACTTC
TRBV5-6	17	TRBJ1-3	-	-	CASSLAYRSSSGNTIYF	TGTGCCAGCAGCTTGGCCTACAGGTCCTCCTCTGGAAACACCATATATTTT
TRBV5-4	13	TRBJ2-7	-	few	CASSPVGGQRQYF	TGTGCCAGCAGCCCCGTAGGGGGACAACGACAGTACTTC
TRBV7-9	17	TRBJ2-1	TRBD1	-	CASSYTFTQGDGDEQFF	TGTGCCAGCAGCTACACCTTTACGCAGGGGGATGGGGATGAGCAGTTCTTC